This T cell receptor (beta chain) stems from a study of Graves' ophthalmopathy and Graves' hyperthyroidism. RNA served as the template for amplifying TCR beta CDR3 regions. Second-round multiplex PCR followed a first-round RT-PCR using HTBI primers. One entry per CDR3 protein results from TCRdb running MiXCR on the multiplex PCR reads. The sample lists 350,000 to 450,000 distinct CDR3 sequences; 21% were seen once. Trimming pared 0 bases from V and 4 bases from J, leaving 16 bases between. The CDR3 sequence is 15 residues long. CDR1 and CDR2 from the germline V gene are DFQATT and SNEGSKA (reference sequence). Study results and caveats: Blood samples also showed most expanded thyroid clonotypes exceeding 0.001 frequency. Separation of ophthalmopathy from stable hyperthyroidism was achieved by a 13-signature model, at approximately 90% sensitivity and 81.08% specificity.

This clonotype was seen ten or more times. What it binds is unknown. The specimen sequenced was peripheral blood. V is TRBV20-1 and J is TRBJ2-7; TRBD1 is a possible D gene (6 bases). This clonotype was obtained from a young woman with stable Graves' hyperthyroidism. The CDR3 bases are TGCAGTGCTAGAGATCGAGCGACAGGAACTTACGAGCAGTACTTC. Its translation is CSARDRATGTYEQYF.